This is a list of T cell receptor beta chains from one sample in a study of T cells after yellow fever vaccination. MiXCR was run by TCRdb on the 5' RACE reads, yielding one entry per CDR3 protein. The top ten hold about 13% of the sample, which has roughly 500,000 distinct CDR3 sequences, 19% seen once. This sample comprised PBMCs, obtained 15 days after the yellow fever booster vaccination. The source is a man aged 30 to 45 who received the YFV17D yellow fever vaccine. CDR3s include the opening cysteine and the closing phenylalanine or tryptophan. Each record gives: CDR3 length, V gene, D gene, clone size, J gene, CDR3 protein, CDR3 DNA. The D gene is left open where the match is weak. Clone size is given for some rows only: seen once, a few or many times, or a class if the clone is expanded.

13	TRBV20-1	NA	NA	TRBJ2-5	CSASIGVGETQYF	TGCAGTGCTAGCATCGGGGTGGGAGAGACCCAGTACTTC
13	TRBV6-2/TRBV6-3	NA	NA	TRBJ2-3	CASGYLNPSPQYF	TGTGCCAGCGGTTATCTAAACCCCAGTCCGCAGTATTTT
14	TRBV3-1	NA	many	TRBJ1-1	CASSQDLDRQKAFF	TGTGCCAGCAGCCAAGATCTTGACAGACAAAAAGCTTTCTTT
13	TRBV7-3	NA	many	TRBJ2-1	CASGPGSEGEQFF	TGTGCCAGCGGCCCCGGGTCAGAGGGAGAGCAGTTCTTC
12	TRBV2	NA	once	TRBJ2-5	CASSASPETQYF	TGTGCCAGCAGTGCTAGCCCGGAGACCCAGTACTTC
15	TRBV20-1	NA	NA	TRBJ2-3	CSAPRGGVPTDTQYF	TGCAGTGCTCCAAGGGGGGGGGTGCCCACAGATACGCAGTATTTT
16	TRBV4-2	TRBD2	NA	TRBJ2-1	CASSQPTSGRDNEQFF	TGTGCCAGCAGCCAACCGACTAGCGGGAGGGACAATGAGCAGTTCTTC
13	TRBV7-2	NA	few	TRBJ2-5	CASRRQGGETQYF	TGTGCCAGCAGAAGACAGGGAGGGGAGACCCAGTACTTC
12	TRBV11-3	NA	few	TRBJ2-1	CASSPGPPEQFF	TGTGCCAGCAGCCCGGGACCTCCTGAGCAGTTCTTC
15	TRBV6-5	TRBD1	few	TRBJ2-5	CASSYDTGGRETQYF	TGTGCCAGCAGTTATGATACAGGGGGACGGGAGACCCAGTACTTC
15	TRBV9	TRBD2	NA	TRBJ2-7	CASSPAASGPYEQYF	TGTGCCAGCAGCCCGGCGGCTAGCGGTCCCTACGAGCAGTACTTC
13	TRBV11-2	NA	few	TRBJ2-3	CASSQGVVDTQYF	TGTGCCAGCAGCCAAGGGGTGGTAGATACGCAGTATTTT
14	TRBV9	NA	NA	TRBJ2-7	CASSPNPINYEQYF	TGTGCCAGCAGCCCGAACCCAATTAACTACGAGCAGTACTTC
14	TRBV7-2	NA	NA	TRBJ2-2	CASSHQGYTGELFF	TGTGCCAGCAGCCACCAGGGTTACACCGGGGAGCTGTTTTTT
15	TRBV4-1	NA	few	TRBJ2-1	CASSRQSESRNEQFF	TGCGCCAGCAGCCGCCAGAGTGAGTCGAGGAATGAGCAGTTCTTC
14	TRBV5-1	NA	few	TRBJ2-2	CATSRGPDTGELFF	TGCGCCACCTCAAGGGGACCCGACACCGGGGAGCTGTTTTTT
14	TRBV20-1	NA	few	TRBJ2-1	CSASKPSGYNEQFF	TGCAGTGCTAGTAAACCGTCAGGATACAATGAGCAGTTCTTC
18	TRBV6-5	TRBD2	few	TRBJ2-2	CASSFFGTRYANTGELFF	TGTGCCAGCAGTTTCTTTGGGACTAGATACGCGAACACCGGGGAGCTGTTTTTT
15	TRBV27	TRBD1	NA	TRBJ2-5	CASSFRTGGSETQYF	TGTGCCAGCAGTTTCCGGACAGGGGGATCAGAGACCCAGTACTTC
13	TRBV29-1	NA	NA	TRBJ2-1	CSVEERNYNEQFF	TGCAGCGTTGAGGAGCGGAACTACAATGAGCAGTTCTTC
13	TRBV11-2	NA	few	TRBJ2-7	CATHGGDRYEQYF	TGTGCCACCCATGGGGGAGATCGTTACGAGCAGTACTTC
15	TRBV5-1	NA	few	TRBJ2-2	CASSVSSWNTGELFF	TGCGCCAGCAGCGTCAGTTCGTGGAACACCGGGGAGCTGTTTTTT
13	TRBV5-5	NA	NA	TRBJ2-5	CASSFWGLETQYF	TGTGCCAGCAGCTTTTGGGGTTTAGAGACCCAGTACTTC